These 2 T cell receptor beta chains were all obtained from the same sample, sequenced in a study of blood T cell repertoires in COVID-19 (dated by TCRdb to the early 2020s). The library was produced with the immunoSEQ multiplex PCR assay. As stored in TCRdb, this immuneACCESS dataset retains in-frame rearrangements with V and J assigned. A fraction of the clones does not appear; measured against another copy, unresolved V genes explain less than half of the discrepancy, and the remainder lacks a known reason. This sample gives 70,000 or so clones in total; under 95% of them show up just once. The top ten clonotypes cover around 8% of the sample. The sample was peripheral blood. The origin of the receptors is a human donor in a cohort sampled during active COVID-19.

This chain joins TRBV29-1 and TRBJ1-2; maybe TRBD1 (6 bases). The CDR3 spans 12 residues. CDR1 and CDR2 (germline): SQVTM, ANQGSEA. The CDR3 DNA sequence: TGCTTAACCTCACGGGCAGGGGAAGGCTACACCTTC. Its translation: CLTSRAGEGYTF.

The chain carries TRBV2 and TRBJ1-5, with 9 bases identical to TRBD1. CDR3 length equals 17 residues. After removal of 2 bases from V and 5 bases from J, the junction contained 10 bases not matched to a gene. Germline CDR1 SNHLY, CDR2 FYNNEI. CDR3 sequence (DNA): TGTGCCAGCAGTGAATTCCACGGGACAGGGATTCATCAGCCCCAGCATTTT. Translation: CASSEFHGTGIHQPQHF.